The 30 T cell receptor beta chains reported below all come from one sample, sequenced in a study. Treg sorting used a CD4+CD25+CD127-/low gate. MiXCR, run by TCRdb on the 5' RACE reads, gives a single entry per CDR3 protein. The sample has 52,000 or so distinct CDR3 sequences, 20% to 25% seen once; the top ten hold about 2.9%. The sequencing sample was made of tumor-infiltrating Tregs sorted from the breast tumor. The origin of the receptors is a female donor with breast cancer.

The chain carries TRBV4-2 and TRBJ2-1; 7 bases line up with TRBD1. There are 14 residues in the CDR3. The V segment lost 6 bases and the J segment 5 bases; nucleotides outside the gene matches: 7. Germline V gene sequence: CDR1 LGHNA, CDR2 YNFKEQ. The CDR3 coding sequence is TGTGCCAGCAGTATAACAGGGGACAACAATGAGCAGTTCTTC. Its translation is CASSITGDNNEQFF.

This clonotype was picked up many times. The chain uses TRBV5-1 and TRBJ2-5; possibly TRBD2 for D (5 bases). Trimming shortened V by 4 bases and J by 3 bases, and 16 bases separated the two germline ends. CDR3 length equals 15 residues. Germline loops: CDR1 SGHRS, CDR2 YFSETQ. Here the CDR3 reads CASSQDLNNKETQYF. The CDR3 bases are TGCGCCAGCAGCCAGGACTTAAACAACAAAGAGACCCAGTACTTC.

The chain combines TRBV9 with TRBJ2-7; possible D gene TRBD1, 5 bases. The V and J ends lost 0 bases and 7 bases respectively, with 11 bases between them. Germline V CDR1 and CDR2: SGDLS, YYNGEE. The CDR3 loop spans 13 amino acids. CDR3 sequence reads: CASSVEAGPEQYF. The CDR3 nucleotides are TGTGCCAGCAGCGTAGAGGCAGGGCCTGAGCAGTACTTC.

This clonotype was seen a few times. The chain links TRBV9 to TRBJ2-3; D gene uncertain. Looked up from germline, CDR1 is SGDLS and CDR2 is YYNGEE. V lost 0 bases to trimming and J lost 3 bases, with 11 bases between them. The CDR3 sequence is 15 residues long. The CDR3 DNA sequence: TGTGCCAGCAGCGTAGTTGGGGTAGTGACAGATACGCAGTATTTT. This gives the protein CASSVVGVVTDTQYF.

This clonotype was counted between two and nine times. The DNA of the CDR3 is TGTGCCAGCAGTCCGACACGACAGGGAGGTATTGGGTCCTACAATGAGCAGTTCTTC. The encoded protein is CASSPTRQGGIGSYNEQFF. The chain joins TRBV28 to TRBJ2-1; TRBD1 might be the D (7 bases). Trimming pared 5 bases from V and 1 base from J, leaving 24 bases between. In germline, CDR1 is MDHEN, CDR2 SYDVKM. The CDR3 length is 19 residues. Filled out from reference TRBV28 and TRBJ2-1, the complete variable domain reads DVKVTQSSRYLVKRTGEKVFLECVQDMDHENMFWYRQDPGLGLRLIYFSYDVKMKEKGDIPEGYSVSREKKERFSLILESASTNQTSMYLCASSPTRQGGIGSYNEQFFGPGTRLTVL.

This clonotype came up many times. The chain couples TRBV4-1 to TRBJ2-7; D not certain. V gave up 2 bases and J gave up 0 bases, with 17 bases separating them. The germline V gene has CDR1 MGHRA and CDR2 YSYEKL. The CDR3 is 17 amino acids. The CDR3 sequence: CASSQRAYIDSSYEQYF. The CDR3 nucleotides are TGCGCCAGCAGCCAAAGGGCTTATATCGATAGCTCCTACGAGCAGTACTTC.

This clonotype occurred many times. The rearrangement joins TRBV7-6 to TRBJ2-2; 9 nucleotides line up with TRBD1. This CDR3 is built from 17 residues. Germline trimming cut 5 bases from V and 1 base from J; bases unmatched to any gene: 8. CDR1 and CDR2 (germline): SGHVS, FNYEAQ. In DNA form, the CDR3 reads TGTGCCAGCAGCCGTAGTACAGGGGGCTTGAACACCGGGGAGCTGTTTTTT. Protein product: CASSRSTGGLNTGELFF.

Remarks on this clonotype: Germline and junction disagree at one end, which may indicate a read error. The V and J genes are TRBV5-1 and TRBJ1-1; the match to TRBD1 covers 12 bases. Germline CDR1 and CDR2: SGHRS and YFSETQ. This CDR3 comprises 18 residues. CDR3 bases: TGCGCCAGCAGCTTTCCTCCGGGACAGGGGGCTTTGCGGGCAGAAGCTTGCTTT. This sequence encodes CASSFPPGQGALRAEACF.

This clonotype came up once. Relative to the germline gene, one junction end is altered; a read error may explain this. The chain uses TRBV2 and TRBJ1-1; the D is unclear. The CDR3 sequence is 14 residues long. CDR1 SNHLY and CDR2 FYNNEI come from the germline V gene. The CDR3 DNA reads TGTGCCAGCCGGCAGGCCCCTTTTAACACTGAAGCTTTTTTT. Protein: CASRQAPFNTEAFF.

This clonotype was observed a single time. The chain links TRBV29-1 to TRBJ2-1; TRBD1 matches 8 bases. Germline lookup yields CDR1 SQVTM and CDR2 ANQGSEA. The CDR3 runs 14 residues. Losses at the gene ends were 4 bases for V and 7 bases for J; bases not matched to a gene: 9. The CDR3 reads CSVGTRGQSNEQFF. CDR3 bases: TGCAGCGTTGGCACCAGGGGGCAGAGTAATGAGCAGTTCTTC.

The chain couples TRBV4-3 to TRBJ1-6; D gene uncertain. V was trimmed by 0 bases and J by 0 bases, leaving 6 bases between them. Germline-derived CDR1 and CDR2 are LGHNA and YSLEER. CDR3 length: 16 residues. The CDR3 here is CASSQEAYSYNSPLHF. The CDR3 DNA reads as TGCGCCAGCAGCCAAGAAGCTTACTCCTATAATTCACCCCTCCACTTT.

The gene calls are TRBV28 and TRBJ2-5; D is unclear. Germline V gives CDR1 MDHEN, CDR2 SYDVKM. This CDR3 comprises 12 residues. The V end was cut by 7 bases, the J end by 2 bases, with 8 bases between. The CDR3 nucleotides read TGTGCCAGCAATGTCGCTCAAGAGACCCAGTACTTC. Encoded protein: CASNVAQETQYF.

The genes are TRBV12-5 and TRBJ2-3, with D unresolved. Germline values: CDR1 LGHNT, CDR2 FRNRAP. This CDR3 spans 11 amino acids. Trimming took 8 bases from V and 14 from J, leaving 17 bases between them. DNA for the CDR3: TGTGCTAGTTGTTGGGCCCTGGCACTGTATTTT. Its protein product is CASCWALALYF.

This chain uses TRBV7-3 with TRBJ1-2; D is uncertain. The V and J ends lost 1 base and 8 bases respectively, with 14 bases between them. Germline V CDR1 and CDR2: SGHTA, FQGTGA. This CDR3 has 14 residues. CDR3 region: CASSLIPPVGGYTF. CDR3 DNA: TGTGCCAGCAGCTTAATCCCCCCGGTAGGCGGCTACACCTTC.

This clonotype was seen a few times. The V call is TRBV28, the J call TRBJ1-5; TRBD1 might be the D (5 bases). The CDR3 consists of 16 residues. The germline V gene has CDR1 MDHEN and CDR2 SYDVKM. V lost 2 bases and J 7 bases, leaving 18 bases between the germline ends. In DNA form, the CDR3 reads TGTGCCAGCAGTTTAAGGTTCGGGCGGGCAGGGCAGCCCCAGCATTTT. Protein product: CASSLRFGRAGQPQHF.

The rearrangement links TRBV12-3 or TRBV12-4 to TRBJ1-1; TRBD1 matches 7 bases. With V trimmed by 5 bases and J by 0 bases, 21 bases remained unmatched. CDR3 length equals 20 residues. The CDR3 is CASSPSRQGVLIGLNTEAFF. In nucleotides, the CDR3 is TGTGCCAGCAGTCCCAGCCGACAGGGAGTATTGATTGGGTTGAACACTGAAGCTTTCTTT.

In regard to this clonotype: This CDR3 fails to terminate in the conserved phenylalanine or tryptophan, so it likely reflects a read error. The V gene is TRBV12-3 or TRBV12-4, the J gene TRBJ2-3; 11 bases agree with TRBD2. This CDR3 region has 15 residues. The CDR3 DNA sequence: TGCGCCAGCAGGACACTAGCGGGAGTTTCAGATACGCAGTATCTT. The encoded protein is CASRTLAGVSDTQYL.

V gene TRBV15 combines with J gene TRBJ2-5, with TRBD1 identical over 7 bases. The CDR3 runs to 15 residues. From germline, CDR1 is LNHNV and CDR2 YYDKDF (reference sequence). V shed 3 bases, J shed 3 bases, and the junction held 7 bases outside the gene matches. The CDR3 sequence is CATSSSGGEEETQYF. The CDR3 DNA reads TGTGCCACCAGCAGTTCAGGGGGAGAAGAAGAGACCCAGTACTTC. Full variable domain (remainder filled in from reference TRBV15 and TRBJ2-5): DAMVIQNPRYQVTQFGKPVTLSCSQTLNHNVMYWYQQKSSQAPKLLFHYYDKDFNNEADTPDNFQSRRPNTSFCFLDIRSPGLGDTAMYLCATSSSGGEEETQYFGPGTRLLVL.

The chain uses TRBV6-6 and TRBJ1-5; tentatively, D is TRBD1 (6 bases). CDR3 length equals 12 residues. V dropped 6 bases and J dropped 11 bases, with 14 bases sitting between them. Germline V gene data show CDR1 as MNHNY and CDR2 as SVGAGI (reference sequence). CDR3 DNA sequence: TGTGCCAGCAGCATACAGGGTTTGGCCCAGCATTTT. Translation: CASSIQGLAQHF.

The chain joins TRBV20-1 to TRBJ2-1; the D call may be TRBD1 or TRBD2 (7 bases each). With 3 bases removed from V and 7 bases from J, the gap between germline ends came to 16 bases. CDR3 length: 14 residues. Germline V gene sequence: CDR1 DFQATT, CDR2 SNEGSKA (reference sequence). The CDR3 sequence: CSARSGGVNNEQFF. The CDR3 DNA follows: TGCAGTGCTAGGTCAGGGGGGGTTAATAATGAGCAGTTCTTC.

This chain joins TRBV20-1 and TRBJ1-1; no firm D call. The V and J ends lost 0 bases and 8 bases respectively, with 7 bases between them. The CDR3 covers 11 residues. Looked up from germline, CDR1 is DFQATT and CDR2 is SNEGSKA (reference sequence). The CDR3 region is CSARETDEAFF. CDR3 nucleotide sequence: TGCAGTGCTAGAGAAACCGACGAAGCTTTCTTT.

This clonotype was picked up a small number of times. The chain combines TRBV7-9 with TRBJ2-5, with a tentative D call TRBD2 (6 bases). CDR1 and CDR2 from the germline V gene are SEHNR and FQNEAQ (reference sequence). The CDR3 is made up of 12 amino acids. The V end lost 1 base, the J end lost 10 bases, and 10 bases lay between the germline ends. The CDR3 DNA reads TGTGCCAGCAGCTTAGAGGCCGGGGGCCAGTACTTC. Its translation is CASSLEAGGQYF.

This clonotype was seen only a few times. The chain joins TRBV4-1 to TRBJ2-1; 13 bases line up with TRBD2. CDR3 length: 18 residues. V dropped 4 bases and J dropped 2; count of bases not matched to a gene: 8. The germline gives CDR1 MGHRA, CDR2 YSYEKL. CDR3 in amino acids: CASSLGLAGRRTYNEQFF. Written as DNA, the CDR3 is TGCGCCAGCAGCCTGGGACTAGCGGGAAGACGGACCTACAATGAGCAGTTCTTC.

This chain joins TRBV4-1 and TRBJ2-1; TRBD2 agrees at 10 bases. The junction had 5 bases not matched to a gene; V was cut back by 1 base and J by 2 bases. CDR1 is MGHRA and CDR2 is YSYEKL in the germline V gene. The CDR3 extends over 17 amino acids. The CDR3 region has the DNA TGCGCCAGCAGCCAAGCTAGCGGGAGCCTTACCTACAATGAGCAGTTCTTC. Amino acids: CASSQASGSLTYNEQFF.

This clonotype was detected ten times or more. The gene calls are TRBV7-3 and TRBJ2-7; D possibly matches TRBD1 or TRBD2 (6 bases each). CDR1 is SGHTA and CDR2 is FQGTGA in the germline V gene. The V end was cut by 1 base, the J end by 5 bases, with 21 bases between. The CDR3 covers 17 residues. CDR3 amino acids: CASSLNSWGASVHEQYF. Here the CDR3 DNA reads TGTGCCAGCAGCTTAAATTCATGGGGGGCGAGTGTCCACGAGCAGTACTTC.

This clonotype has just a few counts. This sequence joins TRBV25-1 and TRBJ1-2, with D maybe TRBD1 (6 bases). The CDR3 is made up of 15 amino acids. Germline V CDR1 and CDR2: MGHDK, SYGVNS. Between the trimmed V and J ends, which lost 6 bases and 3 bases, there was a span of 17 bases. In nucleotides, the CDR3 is TGTGCCAGCAGCGACAACAGGGCTGGGTACTATGGCTACACCTTC. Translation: CASSDNRAGYYGYTF.

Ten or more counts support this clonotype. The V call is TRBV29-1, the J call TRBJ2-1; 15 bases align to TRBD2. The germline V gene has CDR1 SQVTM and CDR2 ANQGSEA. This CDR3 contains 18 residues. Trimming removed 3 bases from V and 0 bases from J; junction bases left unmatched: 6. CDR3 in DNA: TGCAGCGTTGATGGGACTAGCGGGAGGCTCCGCTCCTACAATGAGCAGTTCTTC. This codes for CSVDGTSGRLRSYNEQFF.

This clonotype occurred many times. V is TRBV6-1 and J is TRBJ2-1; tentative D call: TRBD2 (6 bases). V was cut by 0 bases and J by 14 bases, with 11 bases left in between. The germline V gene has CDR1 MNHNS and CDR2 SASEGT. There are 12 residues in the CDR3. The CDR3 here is CASSEAAGRKFF. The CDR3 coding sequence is TGTGCCAGCAGTGAAGCGGCGGGAAGGAAGTTCTTC.

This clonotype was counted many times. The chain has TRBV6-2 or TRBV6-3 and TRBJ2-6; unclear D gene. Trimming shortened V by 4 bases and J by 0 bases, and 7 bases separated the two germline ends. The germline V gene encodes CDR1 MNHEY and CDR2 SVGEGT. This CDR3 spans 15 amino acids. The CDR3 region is CASSSSLSGANVLTF. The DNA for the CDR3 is TGTGCCAGCAGTTCGTCGCTCTCTGGGGCCAACGTCCTGACTTTC.

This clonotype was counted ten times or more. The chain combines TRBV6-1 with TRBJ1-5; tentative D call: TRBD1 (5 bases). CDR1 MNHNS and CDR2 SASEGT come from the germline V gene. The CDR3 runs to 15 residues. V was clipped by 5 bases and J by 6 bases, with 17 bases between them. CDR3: CASSQGRQWGQPQHF. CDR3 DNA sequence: TGTGCCAGCAGTCAGGGACGTCAATGGGGTCAGCCCCAGCATTTT.